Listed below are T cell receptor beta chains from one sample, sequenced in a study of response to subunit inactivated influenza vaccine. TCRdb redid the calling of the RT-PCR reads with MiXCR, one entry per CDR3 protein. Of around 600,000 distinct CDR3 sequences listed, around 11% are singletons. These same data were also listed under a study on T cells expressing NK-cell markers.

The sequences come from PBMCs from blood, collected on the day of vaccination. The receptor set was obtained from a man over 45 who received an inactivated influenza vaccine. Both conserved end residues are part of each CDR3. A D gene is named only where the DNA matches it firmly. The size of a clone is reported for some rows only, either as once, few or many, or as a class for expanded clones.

cdr3_aa: CATSDRGNPYGYTF; cdr3_nt: TGTGCCACCAGTGATCGGGGGAACCCGTATGGCTACACCTTC; j_call: TRBJ1-2; v_call: TRBV24-1; d_call: -; clone_size: -
cdr3_aa: CASRYDNNQPQHF; cdr3_nt: TGTGCCAGCAGATACGACAACAATCAGCCCCAGCATTTT; j_call: TRBJ1-5; v_call: TRBV12-3/TRBV12-4; d_call: -; clone_size: -
cdr3_aa: CASSSPDSKEQYF; cdr3_nt: TGTGCCAGCAGTTCCCCAGATTCCAAGGAGCAGTACTTC; j_call: TRBJ2-7; v_call: TRBV28; d_call: -; clone_size: few
cdr3_aa: CASRRNRGTYEQYF; cdr3_nt: TGTGCCAGCAGAAGAAACAGGGGAACCTACGAGCAGTACTTC; j_call: TRBJ2-7; v_call: TRBV12-3/TRBV12-4; d_call: TRBD1; clone_size: many
cdr3_aa: CASSLLPRYTDTQYF; cdr3_nt: TGTGCCAGCAGTTTACTCCCCCGCTACACAGATACGCAGTATTTT; j_call: TRBJ2-3; v_call: TRBV7-3; d_call: -; clone_size: few
cdr3_aa: CASSLELLQETQYF; cdr3_nt: TGCGCCAGCAGCTTGGAGCTTTTACAAGAGACCCAGTACTTC; j_call: TRBJ2-5; v_call: TRBV5-1; d_call: -; clone_size: -
cdr3_aa: CAWRRNPNTGELFF; cdr3_nt: TGTGCCTGGAGGCGTAATCCGAACACCGGGGAGCTGTTTTTT; j_call: TRBJ2-2; v_call: TRBV30; d_call: -; clone_size: few
cdr3_aa: CASRLIGQGADTQYF; cdr3_nt: TGTGCCAGCCGCCTGATTGGGCAGGGGGCAGATACGCAGTATTTT; j_call: TRBJ2-3; v_call: TRBV6-2/TRBV6-3; d_call: TRBD1; clone_size: few
cdr3_aa: CASRRPGVNEQFF; cdr3_nt: TGCGCCAGCAGACGACCCGGGGTCAATGAGCAGTTCTTC; j_call: TRBJ2-1; v_call: TRBV5-1; d_call: -; clone_size: few
cdr3_aa: CASSVRDSRTDTQYF; cdr3_nt: TGTGCCAGCAGCGTTAGGGACAGCCGCACAGATACGCAGTATTTT; j_call: TRBJ2-3; v_call: TRBV7-8; d_call: TRBD1; clone_size: -
cdr3_aa: CASSQEEWTSGRGGQETQYF; cdr3_nt: TGTGCCAGCAGCCAAGAGGAGTGGACTAGCGGGAGAGGGGGGCAAGAGACCCAGTACTTC; j_call: TRBJ2-5; v_call: TRBV3-1; d_call: TRBD2; clone_size: many
cdr3_aa: CASSVGAGELFF; cdr3_nt: TGTGCCAGCAGTGTAGGCGCCGGGGAGCTGTTTTTT; j_call: TRBJ2-2; v_call: TRBV12-3/TRBV12-4; d_call: -; clone_size: few
cdr3_aa: CASRKASGQETQYF; cdr3_nt: TGTGCCAGCAGAAAAGCTAGCGGTCAAGAGACCCAGTACTTC; j_call: TRBJ2-5; v_call: TRBV11-2; d_call: TRBD2; clone_size: -
cdr3_aa: CASSQDQSRETQYF; cdr3_nt: TGTGCCAGCAGCCAAGACCAAAGCAGGGAGACCCAGTACTTC; j_call: TRBJ2-5; v_call: TRBV4-2; d_call: -; clone_size: -
cdr3_aa: CASSLGQYLLNYGYTF; cdr3_nt: TGTGCCAGCAGCTTAGGCCAATACCTTCTTAACTATGGCTACACCTTC; j_call: TRBJ1-2; v_call: TRBV7-9; d_call: -; clone_size: few
cdr3_aa: CASSQAGTLVSYEQYF; cdr3_nt: TGTGCCAGTAGTCAAGCCGGGACACTCGTCTCCTACGAGCAGTACTTC; j_call: TRBJ2-7; v_call: TRBV19; d_call: -; clone_size: few
cdr3_aa: CASSGWDRNNSPLHF; cdr3_nt: TGTGCCAGCAGTGGGTGGGACAGAAATAATTCACCCCTCCACTTT; j_call: TRBJ1-6; v_call: TRBV25-1; d_call: TRBD1; clone_size: few
cdr3_aa: CASSQGRDTDTQYF; cdr3_nt: TGCGCCAGCAGCCAAGGGCGGGACACAGATACGCAGTATTTT; j_call: TRBJ2-3; v_call: TRBV4-3; d_call: -; clone_size: -
cdr3_aa: CSARGGGRYEQYF; cdr3_nt: TGCAGTGCTAGAGGAGGGGGAAGGTACGAGCAGTACTTC; j_call: TRBJ2-7; v_call: TRBV20-1; d_call: -; clone_size: -
cdr3_aa: CASSTPRSGNTIYF; cdr3_nt: TGTGCCAGCAGTACACCACGGTCTGGAAACACCATATATTTT; j_call: TRBJ1-3; v_call: TRBV7-9; d_call: -; clone_size: once
cdr3_aa: CASSVGQGRQYF; cdr3_nt: TGCGCCAGCAGCGTTGGACAGGGAAGGCAGTACTTC; j_call: TRBJ2-7; v_call: TRBV5-1; d_call: TRBD1; clone_size: -
cdr3_aa: CSARDISGYEQYF; cdr3_nt: TGCAGTGCTAGAGATATTAGCGGCTACGAGCAGTACTTC; j_call: TRBJ2-7; v_call: TRBV20-1; d_call: -; clone_size: -
cdr3_aa: CATSRRAFDTQYF; cdr3_nt: TGTGCCACCAGCAGAAGGGCTTTTGATACGCAGTATTTT; j_call: TRBJ2-3; v_call: TRBV15; d_call: -; clone_size: -
cdr3_aa: CASSLALAGGQETQYF; cdr3_nt: TGTGCCAGCAGCTTAGCGCTAGCGGGGGGGCAGGAGACCCAGTACTTC; j_call: TRBJ2-5; v_call: TRBV7-9; d_call: TRBD2; clone_size: many
cdr3_aa: CASSLSGSEYNEQFF; cdr3_nt: TGTGCCAGCAGTCTTTCCGGGAGTGAATACAATGAGCAGTTCTTC; j_call: TRBJ2-1; v_call: TRBV9; d_call: -; clone_size: few
cdr3_aa: CSARLGGPSNQPQHF; cdr3_nt: TGCAGTGCTAGACTCGGGGGTCCGAGCAATCAGCCCCAGCATTTT; j_call: TRBJ1-5; v_call: TRBV20-1; d_call: -; clone_size: few
cdr3_aa: CASRRDRGNQPQHF; cdr3_nt: TGTGCCAGCAGGAGGGACAGGGGCAATCAGCCCCAGCATTTT; j_call: TRBJ1-5; v_call: TRBV12-3/TRBV12-4; d_call: TRBD1; clone_size: -
cdr3_aa: CTSSFPRSGRARYEQYF; cdr3_nt: TGTACCAGCAGTTTCCCCCGAAGCGGGAGGGCGAGGTACGAGCAGTACTTC; j_call: TRBJ2-7; v_call: TRBV3-1; d_call: TRBD2; clone_size: -
cdr3_aa: CSVGGDSRREQFF; cdr3_nt: TGCAGCGTCGGAGGCGATTCACGTAGGGAGCAGTTCTTC; j_call: TRBJ2-1; v_call: TRBV29-1; d_call: -; clone_size: few
cdr3_aa: CASSEAPLSLPFF; cdr3_nt: TGTGCCAGCAGTGAAGCACCCCTCTCCTTGCCGTTCTTC; j_call: TRBJ2-1; v_call: TRBV6-1; d_call: -; clone_size: few
cdr3_aa: CASSGRLLAGGFQETQYF; cdr3_nt: TGTGCCAGCAGTGGTAGGCTACTGGCGGGGGGCTTCCAAGAGACCCAGTACTTC; j_call: TRBJ2-5; v_call: TRBV11-1; d_call: TRBD2; clone_size: few
cdr3_aa: CASSWGGIAGTDTQYF; cdr3_nt: TGTGCCAGCAGCTGGGGGGGGATAGCGGGGACAGATACGCAGTATTTT; j_call: TRBJ2-3; v_call: TRBV7-9; d_call: TRBD2; clone_size: few
cdr3_aa: CASNWTEGDEQFF; cdr3_nt: TGCGCCAGCAATTGGACAGAGGGGGATGAGCAGTTCTTC; j_call: TRBJ2-1; v_call: TRBV23-1; d_call: -; clone_size: few
cdr3_aa: CASSLFPTHPIQYF; cdr3_nt: TGTGCCAGCAGCTTATTCCCGACCCATCCCATTCAGTACTTC; j_call: TRBJ2-4; v_call: TRBV7-2; d_call: -; clone_size: -
cdr3_aa: CASSFKSGVGNTIYF; cdr3_nt: TGTGCCAGCAGCTTCAAGTCAGGGGTTGGAAACACCATATATTTT; j_call: TRBJ1-3; v_call: TRBV11-3; d_call: -; clone_size: few
cdr3_aa: CASSSSNTIYF; cdr3_nt: TGTGCCAGCAGCTCCTCCAACACCATATATTTT; j_call: TRBJ1-3; v_call: TRBV9; d_call: -; clone_size: many
cdr3_aa: CASSYGQFFSGANVLTF; cdr3_nt: TGTGCCAGCAGTTACGGACAGTTCTTCTCTGGGGCCAACGTCCTGACTTTC; j_call: TRBJ2-6; v_call: TRBV6-2/TRBV6-3; d_call: -; clone_size: few
cdr3_aa: CASSQDPRQPQHF; cdr3_nt: TGCGCCAGCAGCCAAGACCCCAGACAGCCCCAGCATTTT; j_call: TRBJ1-5; v_call: TRBV4-3; d_call: -; clone_size: few
cdr3_aa: CAIREGILSYEQYF; cdr3_nt: TGTGCCATCAGGGAGGGTATACTCTCCTACGAGCAGTACTTC; j_call: TRBJ2-7; v_call: TRBV10-3; d_call: -; clone_size: -
cdr3_aa: CSVGDSADTQYF; cdr3_nt: TGCAGCGTTGGGGACTCCGCCGATACGCAGTATTTT; j_call: TRBJ2-3; v_call: TRBV29-1; d_call: -; clone_size: -
cdr3_aa: CASSESGDYNEQFF; cdr3_nt: TGTGCCAGCAGCGAGAGCGGGGACTACAATGAGCAGTTCTTC; j_call: TRBJ2-1; v_call: TRBV9; d_call: TRBD2; clone_size: few
cdr3_aa: CASSPRDSTGTEQFF; cdr3_nt: TGTGCCAGCAGCCCTCGGGACTCTACAGGCACAGAGCAGTTCTTC; j_call: TRBJ2-1; v_call: TRBV7-8; d_call: -; clone_size: few
cdr3_aa: CAISEGGLGAFF; cdr3_nt: TGTGCCATCAGTGAGGGAGGGTTAGGAGCTTTCTTT; j_call: TRBJ1-1; v_call: TRBV10-3; d_call: -; clone_size: -
cdr3_aa: CASSLALGASGGASSREQFF; cdr3_nt: TGTGCCAGCAGTTTAGCGTTGGGAGCTAGCGGGGGGGCAAGCTCCCGCGAGCAGTTCTTC; j_call: TRBJ2-1; v_call: TRBV12-3/TRBV12-4; d_call: TRBD2; clone_size: few
cdr3_aa: CASSSFGSAGELFF; cdr3_nt: TGTGCCAGCAGCTCCTTCGGGTCGGCCGGGGAGCTGTTTTTT; j_call: TRBJ2-2; v_call: TRBV7-9; d_call: -; clone_size: few
cdr3_aa: CASSFRGREQYF; cdr3_nt: TGTGCCAGCAGCTTCCGGGGGCGCGAGCAGTACTTC; j_call: TRBJ2-7; v_call: TRBV7-2; d_call: -; clone_size: few
cdr3_aa: CASSLGTGSGEQYF; cdr3_nt: TGTGCCAGCAGCTTAGGGACAGGCTCTGGCGAGCAGTACTTC; j_call: TRBJ2-7; v_call: TRBV7-9; d_call: TRBD1; clone_size: few
cdr3_aa: CASSLGSGRDHEQYF; cdr3_nt: TGCGCCAGCAGCTTGGGTAGCGGGAGGGACCACGAGCAGTACTTC; j_call: TRBJ2-7; v_call: TRBV5-1; d_call: TRBD2; clone_size: -
cdr3_aa: CASSSGINEQYF; cdr3_nt: TGTGCCAGCAGCTCCGGCATCAACGAGCAGTACTTC; j_call: TRBJ2-7; v_call: TRBV11-2; d_call: -; clone_size: few
cdr3_aa: CASSQGPNEAFF; cdr3_nt: TGTGCCAGCAGCCAAGGACCGAATGAAGCTTTCTTT; j_call: TRBJ1-1; v_call: TRBV3-1; d_call: -; clone_size: few
cdr3_aa: CASSLVQQNTEAFF; cdr3_nt: TGTGCCAGCAGTTTAGTACAGCAGAACACTGAAGCTTTCTTT; j_call: TRBJ1-1; v_call: TRBV12-3/TRBV12-4; d_call: -; clone_size: -
cdr3_aa: CASSYSKNTGELFF; cdr3_nt: TGTGCCAGCAGTTACTCGAAGAACACCGGGGAGCTGTTTTTT; j_call: TRBJ2-2; v_call: TRBV6-5; d_call: -; clone_size: -
cdr3_aa: CASSGISGGSSNYGYTF; cdr3_nt: TGTGCCAGCAGCGGGATCTCAGGGGGCTCCTCCAACTATGGCTACACCTTC; j_call: TRBJ1-2; v_call: TRBV9; d_call: TRBD1; clone_size: few
cdr3_aa: CASTSGSKTDTQYF; cdr3_nt: TGTGCCAGCACCTCCGGGAGTAAGACAGATACGCAGTATTTT; j_call: TRBJ2-3; v_call: TRBV12-3/TRBV12-4; d_call: -; clone_size: -
cdr3_aa: CASSEQGPQPQHF; cdr3_nt: TGTGCCAGCAGCGAACAGGGCCCTCAGCCCCAGCATTTT; j_call: TRBJ1-5; v_call: TRBV12-3/TRBV12-4; d_call: -; clone_size: -
cdr3_aa: CASSPAGRLAFF; cdr3_nt: TGTGCCAGCAGTCCGGCCGGTCGTCTGGCTTTCTTT; j_call: TRBJ1-1; v_call: TRBV12-3/TRBV12-4; d_call: -; clone_size: few